The sequence of this T cell receptor (beta chain) was determined in a study of PD-L1 blockade in urothelial cancer. Across the study: Patients' histories included 0 to 3 prior chemotherapy regimens. Analyzed time points were 3 weeks (second dose) and 6 weeks after therapy began.

The time point denotes: pretreatment peripheral blood. The CDR3 contains 13 residues. Trimming removed 0 bases at V and 4 bases at J, with 8 bases between. Germline V CDR1 and CDR2: SGHRS, YFSETQ. PCRs each included synthetic TCR analog templates spiked in. Clones were sequenced by immunoSEQ multiplex PCR, and TCRdb holds only the in-frame ones, with some missing. The sample carries about 87,000 clones, less than 90% recorded once. The sequence was obtained from a man in his fifties or sixties with urothelial cancer. This chain uses TRBV5-1 with TRBJ2-7, with TRBD1 as a possible D gene (5 bases). The material was PBMCs, obtained around atezolizumab (anti-PD-L1) treatment. DNA for the CDR3: TGCGCCAGCAGCTTGGCCCCAGGGTACGAGCAGTACTTC. Its protein is CASSLAPGYEQYF.